Given below is one TCR beta chain in context. What it recognizes is unknown. The V and J ends lost 2 bases and 3 bases respectively, with 8 bases between them. The germline V gene has CDR1 WSHSY and CDR2 SAAADI. This CDR3 has 13 residues. Using immunoSEQ multiplex PCR, the repertoire was profiled, and TCRdb retains in-frame clones only, with some absent. The sample holds 740,000 or so clones; around three quarters are singletons and the top ten take around 2%. The data were taken from a study of shared clonotypes between healthy human individuals. The study's findings and limits: Naive subsets generally exceeded memory subsets in estimated richness.

The clonotype was recovered from a woman aged 30 to 39 in good health. The specimen was memory CD4+ T cells sorted from blood. Described subset: CD45RA-negative fraction. The chain carries TRBV10-2 and TRBJ2-7; D tentatively fits TRBD1 or TRBD2 (5 bases each). The CDR3 protein is CASSETGGYEQYF. The CDR3, as DNA: TGCGCCAGCAGTGAGACTGGGGGCTACGAGCAGTACTTC.